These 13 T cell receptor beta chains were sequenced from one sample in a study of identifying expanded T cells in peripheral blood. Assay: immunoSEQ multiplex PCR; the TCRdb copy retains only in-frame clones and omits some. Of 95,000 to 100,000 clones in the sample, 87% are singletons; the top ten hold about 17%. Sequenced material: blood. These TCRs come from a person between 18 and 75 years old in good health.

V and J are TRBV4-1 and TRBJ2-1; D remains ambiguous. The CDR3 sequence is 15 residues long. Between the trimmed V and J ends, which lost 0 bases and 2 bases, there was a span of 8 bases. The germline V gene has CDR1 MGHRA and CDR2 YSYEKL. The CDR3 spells CASSQDRATYNEQFF. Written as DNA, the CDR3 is TGCGCCAGCAGCCAAGATAGGGCGACCTACAATGAGCAGTTCTTC.

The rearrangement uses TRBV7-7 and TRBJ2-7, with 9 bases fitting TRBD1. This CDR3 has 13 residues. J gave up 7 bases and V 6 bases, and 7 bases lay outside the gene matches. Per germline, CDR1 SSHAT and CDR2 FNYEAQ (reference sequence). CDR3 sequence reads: CASSLGQGREQYF. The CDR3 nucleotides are TGTGCCAGCAGTCTGGGACAGGGACGTGAGCAGTACTTC.

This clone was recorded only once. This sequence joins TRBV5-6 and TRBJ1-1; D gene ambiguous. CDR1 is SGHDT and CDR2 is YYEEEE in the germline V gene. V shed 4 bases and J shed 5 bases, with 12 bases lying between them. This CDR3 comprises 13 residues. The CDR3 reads CASSGITGTEAFF. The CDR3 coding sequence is TGTGCCAGCAGCGGAATAACTGGGACTGAAGCTTTCTTT.

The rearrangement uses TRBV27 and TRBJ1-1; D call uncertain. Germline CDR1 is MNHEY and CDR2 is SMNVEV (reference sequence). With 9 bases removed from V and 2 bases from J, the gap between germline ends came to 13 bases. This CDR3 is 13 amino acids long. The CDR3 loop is CASGVHPNTEAFF. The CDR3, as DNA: TGTGCCAGTGGGGTCCACCCTAACACTGAAGCTTTCTTT.

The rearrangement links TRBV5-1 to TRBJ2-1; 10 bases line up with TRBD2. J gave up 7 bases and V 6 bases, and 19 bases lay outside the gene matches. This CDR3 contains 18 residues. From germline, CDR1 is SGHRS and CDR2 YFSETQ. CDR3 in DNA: TGCGCCAGCACGAAGGCGGCTAGCGGGGGCGCAGGTCTTAATGAGCAGTTCTTC. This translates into CASTKAASGGAGLNEQFF.

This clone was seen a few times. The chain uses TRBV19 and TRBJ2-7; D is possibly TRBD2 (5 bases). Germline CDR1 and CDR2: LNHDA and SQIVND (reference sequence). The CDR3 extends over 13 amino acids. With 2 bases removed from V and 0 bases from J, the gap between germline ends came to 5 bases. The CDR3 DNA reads TGTGCCAGTAGTATAAGCGGCTCCTACGAGCAGTACTTC. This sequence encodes CASSISGSYEQYF. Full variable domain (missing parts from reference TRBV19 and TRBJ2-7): DGGITQSPKYLFRKEGQNVTLSCEQNLNHDAMYWYRQDPGQGLRLIYYSQIVNDFQKGDIAEGYSVSREKKESFPLTVTSAQKNPTAFYLCASSISGSYEQYFGPGTRLTVT.

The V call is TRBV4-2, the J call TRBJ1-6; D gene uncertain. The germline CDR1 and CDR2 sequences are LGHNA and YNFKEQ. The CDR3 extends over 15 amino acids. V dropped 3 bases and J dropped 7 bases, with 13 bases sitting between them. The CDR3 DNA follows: TGTGCCAGCAGCCATGGACTTTATGACAATTCACCCCTCCACTTT. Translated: CASSHGLYDNSPLHF.

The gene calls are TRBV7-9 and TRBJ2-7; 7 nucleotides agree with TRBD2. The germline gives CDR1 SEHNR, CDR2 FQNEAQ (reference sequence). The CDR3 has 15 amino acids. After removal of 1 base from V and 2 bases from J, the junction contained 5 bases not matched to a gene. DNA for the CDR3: TGTGCCAGCAGCTTAGTTGCAGGGACTACCTACGAGCAGTACTTC. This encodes CASSLVAGTTYEQYF. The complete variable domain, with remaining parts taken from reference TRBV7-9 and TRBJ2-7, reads DTGVSQNPRHKITKRGQNVTFRCDPISEHNRLYWYRQTLGQGPEFLTYFQNEAQLEKSRLLSDRFSAERPKGSFSTLEIQRTEQGDSAMYLCASSLVAGTTYEQYFGPGTRLTVT.

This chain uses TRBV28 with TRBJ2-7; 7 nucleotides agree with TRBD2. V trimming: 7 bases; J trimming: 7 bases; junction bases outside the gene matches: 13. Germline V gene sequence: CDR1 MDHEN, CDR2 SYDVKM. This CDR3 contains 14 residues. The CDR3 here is CASINGGGAWEQYF. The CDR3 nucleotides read TGTGCCAGCATTAATGGGGGGGGAGCGTGGGAGCAGTACTTC.

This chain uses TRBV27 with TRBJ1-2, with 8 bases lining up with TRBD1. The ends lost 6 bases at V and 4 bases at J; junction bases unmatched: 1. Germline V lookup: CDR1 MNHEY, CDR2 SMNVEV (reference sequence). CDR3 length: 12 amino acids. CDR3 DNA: TGTGCCAGCAGAACAGGGGGCTATGGCTACACCTTC. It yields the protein CASRTGGYGYTF.

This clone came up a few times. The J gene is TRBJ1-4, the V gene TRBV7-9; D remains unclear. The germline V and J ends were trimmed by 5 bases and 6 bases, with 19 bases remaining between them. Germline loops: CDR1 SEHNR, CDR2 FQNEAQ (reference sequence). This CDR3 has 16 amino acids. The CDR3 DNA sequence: TGTGCCAGCAGCCTGAGGTCTTCGGGCAGATATGAAAAACTGTTTTTT. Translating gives CASSLRSSGRYEKLFF. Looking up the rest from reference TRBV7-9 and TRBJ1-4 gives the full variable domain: DTGVSQNPRHKITKRGQNVTFRCDPISEHNRLYWYRQTLGQGPEFLTYFQNEAQLEKSRLLSDRFSAERPKGSFSTLEIQRTEQGDSAMYLCASSLRSSGRYEKLFFGSGTQLSVL.

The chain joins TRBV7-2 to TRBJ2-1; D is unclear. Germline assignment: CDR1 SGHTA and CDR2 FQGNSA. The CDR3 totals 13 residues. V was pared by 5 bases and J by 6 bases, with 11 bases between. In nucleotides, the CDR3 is TGTGCCAGCAGCCCCGGAGCATCCAATGAGCAGTTCTTC. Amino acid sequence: CASSPGASNEQFF. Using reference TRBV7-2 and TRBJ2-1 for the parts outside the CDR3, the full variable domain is GAGVSQSPSNKVTEKGKDVELRCDPISGHTALYWYRQSLGQGLEFLIYFQGNSAPDKSGLPSDRFSAERTGGSVSTLTIQRTQQEDSAVYLCASSPGASNEQFFGPGTRLTVL.

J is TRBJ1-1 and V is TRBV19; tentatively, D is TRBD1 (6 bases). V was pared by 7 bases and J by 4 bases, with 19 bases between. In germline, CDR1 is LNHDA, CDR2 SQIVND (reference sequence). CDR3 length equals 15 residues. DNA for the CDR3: TGTGCCAGTACCCAATACGACAGGTCGGGCACTGAAGCTTTCTTT. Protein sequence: CASTQYDRSGTEAFF. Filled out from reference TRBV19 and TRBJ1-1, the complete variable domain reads DGGITQSPKYLFRKEGQNVTLSCEQNLNHDAMYWYRQDPGQGLRLIYYSQIVNDFQKGDIAEGYSVSREKKESFPLTVTSAQKNPTAFYLCASTQYDRSGTEAFFGQGTRLTVV.